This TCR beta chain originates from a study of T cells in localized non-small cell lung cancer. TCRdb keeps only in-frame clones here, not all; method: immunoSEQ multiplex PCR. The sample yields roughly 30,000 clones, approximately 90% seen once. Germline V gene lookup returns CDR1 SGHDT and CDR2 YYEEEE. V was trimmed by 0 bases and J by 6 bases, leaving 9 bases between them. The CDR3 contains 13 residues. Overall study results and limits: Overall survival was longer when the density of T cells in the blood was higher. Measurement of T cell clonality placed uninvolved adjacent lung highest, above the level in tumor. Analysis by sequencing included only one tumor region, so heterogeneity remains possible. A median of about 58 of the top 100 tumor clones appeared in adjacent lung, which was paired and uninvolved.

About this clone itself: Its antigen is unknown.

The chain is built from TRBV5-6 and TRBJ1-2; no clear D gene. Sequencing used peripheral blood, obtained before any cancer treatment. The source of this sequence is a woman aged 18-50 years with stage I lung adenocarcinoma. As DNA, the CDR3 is TGTGCCAGCAGCTTGGGTTGGGGTAATGGCTACACCTTC. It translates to CASSLGWGNGYTF.